This TCR beta chain was captured in a study of blood T cell repertoires in COVID-19. Looking at the study overall: Material from acute and convalescent COVID-19 was sourced from the United States, Italy and Spain.

Some clones are missing from TCRdb's copy, which holds only in-frame ones; the method was immunoSEQ multiplex PCR. This table has 200,000 to 300,000 clones, more than 75% appearing once. Seattle-derived patients entered the study during active infection and were followed longitudinally. Per germline, CDR1 SGHNT and CDR2 YYREEE (reference sequence). V gave up 6 bases and J gave up 7 bases; unmatched junction bases: 7. The CDR3 has 14 residues. The sequencing sample was made of peripheral blood. This chain links TRBV5-4 with TRBJ1-4; 9 bases agree with TRBD1. The source is a woman aged 55-69 years with COVID-19, enrolled during active disease. CDR3 loop: CASTLQGAGEKLFF. CDR3 in DNA: TGTGCCAGCACCCTACAGGGGGCTGGTGAAAAACTGTTTTTT. The whole variable domain, remainder taken from reference TRBV5-4 and TRBJ1-4, is ETGVTQSPTHLIKTRGQQVTLRCSSQSGHNTVSWYQQALGQGPQFIFQYYREEENGRGNFPPRFSGLQFPNYSSELNVNALELDDSALYLCASTLQGAGEKLFFGSGTQLSVL.